These 29 T cell receptor beta chains originate from one sample sequenced in a study of blood T cells in healthy people across ages. PCR was performed a second time for roughly 7 to 11 cycles using a sample-barcoded 5' primer and a J-beta primer mix. TCRdb passed the 5' RACE reads through MiXCR, listing each CDR3 protein once. The sample lists hundreds of thousands of distinct CDR3 sequences, under 30% occurring once. The same sample was also used in a study of T cells of mothers and their children.

The sample comprised blood. The origin of the receptors is a boy younger than 18 in good health.

The gene calls are TRBV2 and TRBJ2-1; possible D gene TRBD2, 6 bases. The germline V gene has CDR1 SNHLY and CDR2 FYNNEI. The CDR3 is 11 amino acids. Trimming shortened V by 5 bases and J by 15 bases, and 14 bases separated the two germline ends. CDR3 sequence: CASSSSARPFF. As DNA, the CDR3 is TGTGCCAGCAGTTCTAGCGCCCGTCCGTTCTTC.

The chain joins TRBV10-3 to TRBJ1-2; D is ambiguous. The CDR3 consists of 12 residues. The germline V gene has CDR1 ENHRY and CDR2 SYGVKD. The V and J ends lost 7 bases and 2 bases respectively, with 8 bases between them. This CDR3 reads CAIINGNYGYTF. DNA for the CDR3: TGTGCCATCATTAACGGCAACTATGGCTACACCTTC.

This rearrangement joins TRBV7-9 to TRBJ2-1, with 8 positions matching TRBD1. The trim removed 7 bases at V and 7 bases at J, leaving 18 bases unmatched. The CDR3 runs to 17 residues. Germline lookup yields CDR1 SEHNR and CDR2 FQNEAQ (reference sequence). The CDR3 DNA reads TGTGCCAGCAACCCAGGATTCCAGGGGGCATTTGAGAATGAGCAGTTCTTC. It encodes CASNPGFQGAFENEQFF.

This clonotype was picked up a small number of times. As DNA, the CDR3 is TGTGCCAGCAGCCAAGGTGGACAGTACAATGAGCAGTTCTTC. Translation gives CASSQGGQYNEQFF. This chain connects TRBV3-1 to TRBJ2-1, with a weak D call TRBD1 (6 bases). The CDR3 has 14 amino acids. V lost 1 base to trimming and J lost 4 bases, with 8 bases between them. Germline CDR1 and CDR2: LGHDT and YNNKEL (reference sequence).

This rearrangement joins TRBV29-1 to TRBJ2-3; no firm D call. V dropped 7 bases and J dropped 6 bases, with 17 bases sitting between them. This CDR3 spans 13 amino acids. CDR1 and CDR2 from the germline V gene are SQVTM and ANQGSEA. The CDR3 nucleotides are TGCAGCGCCGTGCGAAGACTCGGGGATACGCAGTATTTT. As protein: CSAVRRLGDTQYF.

This clonotype was observed a handful of times. The chain has TRBV27 and TRBJ2-4; D is possibly TRBD1 or TRBD2 (6 bases each). V gave up 11 bases and J gave up 0 bases, with 14 bases separating them. Germline lookup yields CDR1 MNHEY and CDR2 SMNVEV (reference sequence). CDR3 length: 14 amino acids. The CDR3 here is CASGGGLAKNIQYF. In DNA form, the CDR3 reads TGTGCCTCAGGAGGGGGACTAGCCAAAAACATTCAGTACTTC.

The rearrangement joins TRBV29-1 to TRBJ2-1, with D uncertain. The J call may be mistaken, given a closer DNA end match to TRBJ2-7. The germline V gene has CDR1 SQVTM and CDR2 ANQGSEA. This CDR3 region has 13 residues. CDR3 loop: CSVEEQVRREQYF. CDR3 DNA sequence: TGCAGCGTTGAAGAGCAAGTGCGGCGCGAGCAGTACTTC.

This sequence joins TRBV7-9 and TRBJ2-5, with 10 positions matching TRBD1. The V gene end was trimmed by 4 bases and the J gene end by 5 bases; junction bases not matched to a gene: 13. Germline loops: CDR1 SEHNR, CDR2 FQNEAQ (reference sequence). There are 17 residues in the CDR3. Written as DNA, the CDR3 is TGTGCCAGCAGCTCTCCTCGGACAGGGGGTATTTTGGAGACCCAGTACTTC. Its translation is CASSSPRTGGILETQYF.

The J gene is TRBJ1-1, the V gene TRBV2, with 8 bases that match TRBD1. The junction had 9 bases not matched to a gene; V was cut back by 6 bases and J by 0 bases. This CDR3 is built from 16 residues. Germline-derived CDR1 and CDR2 are SNHLY and FYNNEI. The CDR3 is CASSGDRPDMNTEAFF. CDR3 sequence (DNA): TGTGCCAGCAGCGGGGACAGGCCGGACATGAACACTGAAGCTTTCTTT.

The genes are TRBV7-2 and TRBJ1-2; no reliable D call. The germline V gene has CDR1 SGHTA and CDR2 FQGNSA. This CDR3 has 14 amino acids. V was trimmed by 4 bases and J by 11 bases, leaving 20 bases between them. The CDR3 reads CASSSPGSAQSYTF. The DNA of the CDR3 is TGTGCCAGCAGCTCCCCAGGATCGGCACAGAGTTACACCTTC.

The rearrangement links TRBV2 to TRBJ1-4; unclear D gene. V was cut by 5 bases and J by 7 bases, with 5 bases left in between. Germline V lookup: CDR1 SNHLY, CDR2 FYNNEI. The CDR3 runs 11 residues. The CDR3 DNA is TGTGCCAGCAGTACCACTGAAAAACTGTTTTTT. It codes for CASSTTEKLFF.

In its sample, this clonotype was seen a few times. The CDR3 bases are TGCGCCAGCAGCCCGGGACTAGCGGGGGGGCCTTACCAAGAGACCCAGTACTTC. Amino acids: CASSPGLAGGPYQETQYF. The V and J genes are TRBV5-1 and TRBJ2-5, with 16 nucleotides matching TRBD2. Germline assignment: CDR1 SGHRS and CDR2 YFSETQ. Trimming removed 4 bases from V and 0 bases from J; junction bases left unmatched: 6. CDR3 length: 18 residues.

This clonotype was detected many times. One end of the junction does not line up with germline, which may come from a read error. The CDR3 region has the DNA TGCGCCAGCAGCTTGGGTCAGGGGCTCTCTGGAAACACCATATATTTT. It encodes CASSLGQGLSGNTIYF. The chain links TRBV12-3 or TRBV12-4 to TRBJ1-3, with D possibly being TRBD1 (6 bases). This CDR3 is built from 16 residues.

This chain joins TRBV9 and TRBJ2-5; D may correspond to TRBD1 or TRBD2 (5 bases each). This CDR3 has 18 residues. The germline V and J ends were trimmed by 3 bases and 3 bases, with 24 bases remaining between them. CDR1 is SGDLS and CDR2 is YYNGEE in the germline V gene. The DNA of the CDR3 is TGTGCCAGCAGCGCCGACCCCGGGGCGAGGCAGCTCAAAGAGACCCAGTACTTC. Protein: CASSADPGARQLKETQYF.

V and J are TRBV7-9 and TRBJ1-3; D is perhaps TRBD1 (5 bases). The V gene lost 5 bases and the J gene lost 9 bases, with 11 bases spanning the gap. CDR1 is SEHNR, CDR2 FQNEAQ, per germline (reference sequence). This CDR3 region has 12 residues. This CDR3 reads CASSNQGFTIYF. As DNA, the CDR3 is TGTGCCAGCAGCAATCAGGGTTTCACCATATATTTT.

J is TRBJ2-5 and V is TRBV6-5, with D perhaps TRBD1 (6 bases). The DNA end is more similar to TRBJ2-7, so the J call may be wrong. Germline V gives CDR1 MNHEY, CDR2 SVGAGI. The CDR3 is 17 residues long. The CDR3 protein is CASSYSVETGPGNEQYF. Here the CDR3 DNA reads TGTGCCAGCAGTTACTCCGTTGAGACAGGCCCAGGGAACGAGCAGTACTTC.

This clonotype was counted between two and nine times. The chain uses TRBV9 and TRBJ1-5, with D tentatively TRBD1 (6 bases). Trimming removed 0 bases at V and 7 bases at J, with 14 bases between. CDR1 and CDR2 from the germline V gene are SGDLS and YYNGEE. The CDR3 runs to 15 residues. CDR3 amino acids: CASSVDGGGGQPQHF. As DNA, the CDR3 is TGTGCCAGCAGCGTAGATGGTGGGGGCGGGCAGCCCCAGCATTTT.

This clonotype turned up a few times. This sequence joins TRBV7-3 and TRBJ2-5; D could derive from TRBD1 or TRBD2 (6 bases each). The DNA end favors TRBJ2-1, so the J call may be wrong. Germline CDR1 is SGHTA and CDR2 is FQGTGA. The CDR3 is 19 amino acids. CDR3 nucleotides: TGTGCCAGCAGCGGGGGAAGTCTTCATCGGGGGCCCCCCTACAATGAGCAGTTCTTC. As protein: CASSGGSLHRGPPYNEQFF.

The V and J genes are TRBV15 and TRBJ2-7; D call uncertain. V gave up 5 bases and J gave up 5 bases, with 13 bases separating them. CDR1 is LNHNV and CDR2 is YYDKDF in the germline V gene (reference sequence). This CDR3 contains 13 residues. CDR3 nucleotide sequence: TGTGCCACCAGCCCTGGGCGGACCCACGAGCAGTACTTC. Translation: CATSPGRTHEQYF.

The chain uses TRBV7-9 and TRBJ2-7; D is uncertain. Trimming stripped 4 bases from V and 2 bases from J, with 12 bases between. CDR1 is SEHNR and CDR2 is FQNEAQ in the germline V gene (reference sequence). The CDR3 covers 14 residues. Here the CDR3 reads CASSSTVVPYEQYF. The CDR3, as DNA: TGTGCCAGCAGCTCCACTGTAGTGCCCTACGAGCAGTACTTC.

The J gene is TRBJ1-2, the V gene TRBV15; D is perhaps TRBD1 (5 bases). In germline, CDR1 is LNHNV, CDR2 YYDKDF (reference sequence). This CDR3 contains 14 residues. V lost 1 base and J lost 8, with 14 bases in between. CDR3: CATSRGFGGSGYTF. As DNA, the CDR3 is TGTGCCACCAGCAGAGGATTCGGGGGGTCGGGCTACACCTTC.

This clonotype occurred a few times. V is TRBV12-3 or TRBV12-4 and J is TRBJ2-3, with 7 positions matching TRBD1. The CDR3 consists of 15 residues. Losses at the gene ends were 7 bases for V and 2 bases for J; bases not matched to a gene: 9. The CDR3 DNA sequence: TGTGCCAGCACTTCCCACGACAGGGTCACAGATACGCAGTATTTT. Its translation is CASTSHDRVTDTQYF.

CDR3 nucleotide sequence: TGTGCCAGCAGTTCCCCTACAGAGTCCTATAATTCACCCCTCCACTTT. Protein: CASSSPTESYNSPLHF. V usage is TRBV27 and J usage is TRBJ1-6; D ambiguous. The germline V gene has CDR1 MNHEY and CDR2 SMNVEV (reference sequence). V was cut by 4 bases and J by 1 base, with 11 bases left in between. This CDR3 comprises 16 residues.

The genes are TRBV7-2 and TRBJ1-5; TRBD1 matches 8 bases. Germline V gene lookup returns CDR1 SGHTA and CDR2 FQGNSA. The ends lost 6 bases at V and 5 bases at J; junction bases unmatched: 9. This CDR3 has 15 residues. CDR3 sequence: CASSPEVQGDQPQHF. CDR3 nucleotide sequence: TGTGCCAGCAGTCCCGAGGTACAGGGGGATCAGCCCCAGCATTTT.

J is TRBJ2-3 and V is TRBV2; D uncertain. Germline lookup yields CDR1 SNHLY and CDR2 FYNNEI. Trimming removed 3 bases at V and 6 bases at J, with 10 bases between. The CDR3 sequence is 13 residues long. CDR3 region: CASSDEGLDTQYF. The CDR3 DNA sequence: TGTGCCAGCAGTGATGAAGGGTTGGATACGCAGTATTTT.

The CDR3 DNA is TGTGCCAGCACCGAGGGCTTGAATAATTCACCCCTCCACTTT. This translates into CASTEGLNNSPLHF. V is TRBV12-3 or TRBV12-4 and J is TRBJ1-6, with D uncertain. There are 14 residues in the CDR3. Trimming took 7 bases from V and 5 from J, leaving 12 bases between them.

This clonotype was observed a handful of times. The junction does not match germline at one end; this may be a read error. The chain is built from TRBV15 and TRBJ2-7; 7 bases align to TRBD2. Germline V gene lookup returns CDR1 LNHNV and CDR2 YYDKDF (reference sequence). The CDR3 has 14 amino acids. CDR3 loop: CATSRGGSGDEQYF. DNA for the CDR3: TGTGCCACCAGCAGAGGTGGAAGCGGGGACGAACAGTACTTC.

The chain joins TRBV5-1 to TRBJ2-7; tentatively, D is TRBD1 (6 bases). V gave up 2 bases and J gave up 5 bases, with 14 bases separating them. CDR1 and CDR2 (germline): SGHRS, YFSETQ. This CDR3 comprises 14 residues. The CDR3 spells CASSLTGNKDEQYF. The CDR3 DNA follows: TGCGCCAGCAGCTTAACAGGGAACAAGGACGAGCAGTACTTC.

This clonotype was seen a single time. This sequence joins TRBV12-3 or TRBV12-4 and TRBJ2-1; weak D call: TRBD2 (7 bases). This CDR3 has 15 amino acids. V was trimmed by 6 bases and J by 4 bases, leaving 16 bases between them. The CDR3 bases are TGTGCCAGCAGCCTACGGGGGGCCATTTACAATGAGCAGTTCTTC. Residues: CASSLRGAIYNEQFF.